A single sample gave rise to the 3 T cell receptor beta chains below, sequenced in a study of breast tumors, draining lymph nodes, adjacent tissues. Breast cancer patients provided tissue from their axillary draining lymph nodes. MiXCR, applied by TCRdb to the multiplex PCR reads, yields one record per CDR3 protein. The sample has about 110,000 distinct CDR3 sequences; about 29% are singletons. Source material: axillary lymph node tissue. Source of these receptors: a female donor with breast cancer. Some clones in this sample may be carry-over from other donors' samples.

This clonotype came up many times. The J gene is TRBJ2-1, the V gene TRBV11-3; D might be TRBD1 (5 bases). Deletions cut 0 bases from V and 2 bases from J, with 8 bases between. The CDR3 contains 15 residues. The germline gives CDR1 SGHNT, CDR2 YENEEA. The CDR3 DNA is TGTGCCAGCAGCTTAGAAGGGGCTACCTACAATGAGCAGTTCTTC. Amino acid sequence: CASSLEGATYNEQFF. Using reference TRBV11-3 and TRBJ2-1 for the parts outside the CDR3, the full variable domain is EAGVVQSPRYKIIEKKQPVAFWCNPISGHNTLYWYLQNLGQGPELLIRYENEEAVDDSQLPKDRFSAERLKGVDSTLKIQPAELGDSAVYLCASSLEGATYNEQFFGPGTRLTVL.

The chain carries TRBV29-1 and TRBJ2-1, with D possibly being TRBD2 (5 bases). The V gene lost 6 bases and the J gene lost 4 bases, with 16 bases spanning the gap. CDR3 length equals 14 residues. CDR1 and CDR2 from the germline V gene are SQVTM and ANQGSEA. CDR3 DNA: TGCAGCGTAACCGCTAGCCTCCTTTACAATGAGCAGTTCTTC. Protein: CSVTASLLYNEQFF.

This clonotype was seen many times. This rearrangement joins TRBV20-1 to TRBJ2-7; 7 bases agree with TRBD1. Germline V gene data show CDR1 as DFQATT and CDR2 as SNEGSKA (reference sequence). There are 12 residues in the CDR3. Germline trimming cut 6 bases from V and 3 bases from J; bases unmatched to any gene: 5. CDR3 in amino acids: CSAPGQSYEQYF. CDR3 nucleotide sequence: TGCAGTGCACCGGGACAGAGCTACGAGCAGTACTTC.